Below are 20 T cell receptor beta chains sequenced from a single sample in a study of blood T cell repertoires in COVID-19 (dated by TCRdb to 2018 to 2020). The library was produced with the immunoSEQ multiplex PCR assay. TCRdb took over this immuneACCESS table, retaining in-frame rearrangements with V and J assigned. Such tables are incomplete; in checked studies, under half of the missing clones stem from an unresolved V gene, and the remainder is unexplained. Here the sample has some 270,000 clones; 80% to 90% occur a single time. Roughly 4% of the sample is taken by the ten largest. The sequencing input was PBMCs or T cells enriched from blood (not recorded which). The receptors were sampled from a woman under 40 who had recovered from COVID-19.

This clone was counted a few times. The chain combines TRBV3-1 (or the pseudogene TRBV3-2) with TRBJ2-7; TRBD1 is a possible D gene (5 bases). The length of the CDR3 is 15 residues. V lost 4 bases to trimming and J lost 6 bases, with 19 bases between them. In germline, CDR1 is LGHDT, CDR2 YNNKEL (reference sequence). Here the CDR3 DNA reads TGTGCCAGCAGCCCGAAGGGGCACACGTGGGGCGAGCAGTACTTC. This gives the protein CASSPKGHTWGEQYF.

The count of this clone is one. This chain links TRBV6-1 with TRBJ2-7; no clear D. The CDR3 is 14 residues long. Germline-derived CDR1 and CDR2 are MNHNS and SASEGT. V lost 2 bases, J lost 3 bases, and 11 bases lay in between. CDR3 region: CASSELAASYEQYF. The DNA for the CDR3 is TGTGCCAGCAGTGAACTTGCCGCTAGCTACGAGCAGTACTTC.

The chain uses TRBV12-3 or TRBV12-4 and TRBJ1-2, with a possible D match to TRBD1 (6 bases). The CDR3 runs to 12 residues. V gave up 11 bases and J gave up 6 bases, with 16 bases separating them. CDR3 bases: TGTGCCGTCTCTTGGGGGGGCGATGGCTACACCTTC. Amino acids: CAVSWGGDGYTF.

The chain recombines TRBV7-9 with TRBJ1-1, with 8 bases fitting TRBD1. The junction had 7 bases not matched to a gene; V was cut back by 1 base and J by 3 bases. Germline V lookup: CDR1 SEHNR, CDR2 FQNEAQ (reference sequence). This CDR3 has 16 residues. CDR3 amino acids: CASSLEDRVMDTEAFF. The CDR3 nucleotides are TGTGCCAGCAGCTTAGAGGACAGGGTGATGGACACTGAAGCTTTCTTT.

This chain uses TRBV11-2 with TRBJ1-2; 7 bases are a match to TRBD1. The ends lost 3 bases at V and 4 bases at J; junction bases unmatched: 5. CDR1 and CDR2 (germline): SGHAT, FQNNGV. The CDR3 contains 14 residues. The CDR3 protein is CASSFTGAGYGYTF. The CDR3 DNA reads as TGTGCCAGCAGCTTCACAGGGGCGGGCTATGGCTACACCTTC.

The chain links TRBV19 to TRBJ1-5; no clear D gene. CDR3 length: 16 amino acids. The germline V and J ends were trimmed by 3 bases and 1 base, with 13 bases remaining between them. Germline V gene lookup returns CDR1 LNHDA and CDR2 SQIVND (reference sequence). CDR3 loop: CASSIQEGLSNQPQHF. CDR3 sequence (DNA): TGTGCCAGTAGTATTCAAGAGGGTCTCAGCAATCAGCCCCAGCATTTT.

The table lists this clone with a count of one. V and J are TRBV19 and TRBJ2-7, with D perhaps TRBD1 (5 bases). Trimming stripped 2 bases from V and 4 bases from J, with 15 bases between. CDR1 LNHDA and CDR2 SQIVND come from the germline V gene (reference sequence). This CDR3 is 15 amino acids long. This CDR3 is CASSILAGPAYEQYF. In DNA form, the CDR3 reads TGTGCCAGTAGTATACTGGCAGGGCCGGCTTACGAGCAGTACTTC.

CDR3 bases: TGTGCCAGCAGCTTGATGGGGGGGATGAACACTGAAGCTTTCTTT. This sequence encodes CASSLMGGMNTEAFF. The chain is built from TRBV7-9 and TRBJ1-1; perhaps TRBD1 as D (5 bases). This CDR3 spans 15 amino acids. CDR1 SEHNR and CDR2 FQNEAQ come from the germline V gene (reference sequence). V was pared by 3 bases and J by 0 bases, with 11 bases between.

V is TRBV7-9 and J is TRBJ2-7; 8 bases match TRBD2. With V trimmed by 1 base and J by 0 bases, 2 bases remained unmatched. The CDR3 has 15 amino acids. Germline-derived CDR1 and CDR2 are SEHNR and FQNEAQ (reference sequence). The CDR3 loop reads CASSLVGTSSYEQYF. The CDR3 DNA follows: TGTGCCAGCAGCTTAGTGGGGACTAGCTCCTACGAGCAGTACTTC.

The chain employs TRBV7-9 and TRBJ2-1, with 9 nucleotides matching TRBD2. The V and J ends lost 5 bases and 6 bases, in that order; junction bases with no gene match: 11. The CDR3 covers 16 residues. The V gene's germline CDR1 is SEHNR and CDR2 FQNEAQ (reference sequence). The CDR3 DNA sequence: TGTGCCAGCAGCCACCTCGCTAGCGGGGCCGTCAATGAGCAGTTCTTC. This translates into CASSHLASGAVNEQFF.

The chain has TRBV6-2 or TRBV6-3 and TRBJ2-3; no clear D. V was pared by 0 bases and J by 3 bases, with 4 bases between. This CDR3 has 13 residues. Per the germline V gene, CDR1 is MNHEY and CDR2 is SVGEGT. This CDR3 is CASSYSETDTQYF. As DNA, the CDR3 is TGTGCCAGCAGTTACTCTGAGACAGATACGCAGTATTTT.

This clone turned up a few times. J is TRBJ2-7 and V is TRBV25-1; the D gene is possibly TRBD2 (6 bases). CDR1 and CDR2 (germline): MGHDK, SYGVNS. This CDR3 is built from 14 residues. V was trimmed by 2 bases and J by 2 bases, leaving 10 bases between them. The CDR3 loop reads CASSETGVAYEQYF. The CDR3 nucleotides read TGTGCCAGCAGTGAAACGGGGGTGGCCTACGAGCAGTACTTC.

This clone showed up many times. V gene TRBV6-4 combines with J gene TRBJ2-5; 12 bases match TRBD2. The CDR3 is made up of 16 amino acids. From germline, CDR1 is MRHNA and CDR2 SNTAGT. V lost 0 bases to trimming and J lost 1 base; unmatched junction nucleotides: 0. The CDR3, as DNA: TGTGCCAGCAGTGACTCGACTAGCGGGGGCCAAGAGACCCAGTACTTC. This sequence encodes CASSDSTSGGQETQYF.

This chain links TRBV5-4 with TRBJ1-3; no definite D call. V lost 4 bases to trimming and J lost 4 bases, with 9 bases between them. This CDR3 has 13 amino acids. CDR1 SGHNT and CDR2 YYREEE come from the germline V gene (reference sequence). The CDR3 coding sequence is TGTGCCAGCAGCGAGAGGCCGGGAAACACCATATATTTT. Its protein is CASSERPGNTIYF.

The gene calls are TRBV12-3 or TRBV12-4 and TRBJ1-1, with a tentative D call TRBD1 (5 bases). The CDR3 has 13 residues. The ends were cut back, 9 bases at V and 0 bases at J, with 11 bases in the middle. CDR3 bases: TGTGCCAGTTCAGGGCGGATGAACACTGAAGCTTTCTTT. Amino acid sequence: CASSGRMNTEAFF.

The chain is built from TRBV28 and TRBJ2-3, with D possibly matching TRBD1 (5 bases). The CDR3 runs 16 residues. Germline CDR1 is MDHEN and CDR2 is SYDVKM. The V end lost 3 bases, the J end lost 2 bases, and 15 bases lay between the germline ends. DNA for the CDR3: TGTGCCAGCAGTTTTGGCAGGGAACTCCTCACAGATACGCAGTATTTT. Translating gives CASSFGRELLTDTQYF.

J is TRBJ1-1 and V is TRBV27; TRBD1 is a possible D gene (5 bases). Trimming pared 6 bases from V and 5 bases from J, leaving 16 bases between. CDR1 is MNHEY and CDR2 is SMNVEV in the germline V gene (reference sequence). The CDR3 is 14 residues long. The CDR3 spells CASSFRYQGTEAFF. The CDR3 DNA is TGTGCCAGCAGCTTTCGGTATCAGGGAACTGAAGCTTTCTTT.

This chain links TRBV12-3 or TRBV12-4 with TRBJ2-1; TRBD2 matches 7 bases. This CDR3 is built from 13 residues. The ends lost 5 bases at V and 14 bases at J; junction bases unmatched: 12. CDR3 sequence reads: CASSGQTVRGEFF. CDR3 nucleotide sequence: TGTGCCAGCAGTGGCCAGACAGTCCGGGGGGAGTTCTTC.

This clone appeared a single time. The CDR3 here is CASSVAQGRGDTQYF. DNA of the CDR3: TGTGCCAGCAGCGTAGCTCAGGGGAGGGGAGATACGCAGTATTTT. The V and J genes are TRBV9 and TRBJ2-3, with D perhaps TRBD2 (7 bases). The CDR3 has 15 residues. Germline V gene lookup returns CDR1 SGDLS and CDR2 YYNGEE. V gave up 0 bases and J gave up 5 bases, with 13 bases separating them.

The chain combines TRBV30 with TRBJ1-2, with D tentatively TRBD1 (5 bases). CDR3 length equals 13 residues. CDR1 GTSNPN and CDR2 SVGIG come from the germline V gene (reference sequence). The germline V and J ends were trimmed by 2 bases and 8 bases, with 15 bases remaining between them. The CDR3 spells CAWSYRDFSGYTF. The CDR3 DNA is TGTGCCTGGAGTTACCGGGACTTTAGCGGCTACACCTTC.